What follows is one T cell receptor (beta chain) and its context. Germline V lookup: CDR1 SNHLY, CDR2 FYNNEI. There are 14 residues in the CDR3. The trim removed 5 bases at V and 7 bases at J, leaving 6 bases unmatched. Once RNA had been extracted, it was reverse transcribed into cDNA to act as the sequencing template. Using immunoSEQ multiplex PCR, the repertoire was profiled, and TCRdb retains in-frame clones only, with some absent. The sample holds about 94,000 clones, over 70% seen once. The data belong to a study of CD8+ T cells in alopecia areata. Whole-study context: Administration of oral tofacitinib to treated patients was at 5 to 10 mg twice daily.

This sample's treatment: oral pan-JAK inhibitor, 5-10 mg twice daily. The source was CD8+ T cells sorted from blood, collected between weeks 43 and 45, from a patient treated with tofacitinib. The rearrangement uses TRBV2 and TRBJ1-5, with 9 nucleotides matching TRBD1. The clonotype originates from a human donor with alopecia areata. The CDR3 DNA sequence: TGTGCCAGCAGTCCCGGGACAGGGTACCAGCCCCAGCATTTT. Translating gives CASSPGTGYQPQHF.